This TCR beta chain appears in the sequencing data of a study of T cell changes during pregnancy in multiple sclerosis. With 6 bases clipped from V and 3 bases from J, the junction kept 3 bases outside the gene matches. Germline V CDR1 and CDR2: MDHEN, SYDVKM. CDR3 length: 14 residues. Sequencing used immunoSEQ multiplex PCR; TCRdb keeps in-frame clones, though not all of them. The sample lists approximately 74,000 clones, approximately 92% seen once, with over 2% in the top ten. Here the sequenced sample was peripheral blood, taken before pregnancy. The sequence derives from a female donor with multiple sclerosis, enrolled in a pregnancy study. The chain is built from TRBV28 and TRBJ1-4, with 8 bases lining up with TRBD1. The CDR3 loop is CASRRTGPNEKLFF. The CDR3 DNA reads as TGTGCCAGCAGGCGGACAGGGCCTAATGAAAAACTGTTTTTT.